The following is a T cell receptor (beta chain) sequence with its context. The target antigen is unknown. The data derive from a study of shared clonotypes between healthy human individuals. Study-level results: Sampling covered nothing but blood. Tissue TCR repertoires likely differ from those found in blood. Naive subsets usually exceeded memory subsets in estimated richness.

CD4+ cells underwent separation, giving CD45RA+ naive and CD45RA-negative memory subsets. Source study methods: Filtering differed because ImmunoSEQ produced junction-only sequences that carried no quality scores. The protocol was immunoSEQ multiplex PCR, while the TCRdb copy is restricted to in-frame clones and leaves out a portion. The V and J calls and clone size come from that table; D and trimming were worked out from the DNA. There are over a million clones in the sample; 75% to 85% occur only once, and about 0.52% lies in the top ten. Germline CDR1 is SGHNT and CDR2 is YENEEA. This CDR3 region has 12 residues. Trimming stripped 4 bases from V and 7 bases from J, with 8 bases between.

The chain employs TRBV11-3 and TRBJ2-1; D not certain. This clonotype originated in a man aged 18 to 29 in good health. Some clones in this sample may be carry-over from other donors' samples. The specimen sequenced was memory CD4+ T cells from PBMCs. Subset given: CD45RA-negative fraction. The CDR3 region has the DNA TGTGCCAGCAGCTCCGGCCCGAATGAGCAGTTCTTC. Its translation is CASSSGPNEQFF.